This T cell receptor (beta chain) was recorded in a study of T cell repertoires in cytomegalovirus infection. V lost 4 bases and J lost 0; bases outside the gene matches: 9. CDR3 length equals 19 residues. Germline V gene lookup returns CDR1 LGHNA and CDR2 YSLEER. Points from the study as a whole: CMV-specific TCR beta clonotypes restricted by HLA-C dominated the ex vivo response.

TCRdb used MiXCR to reprocess the reads, holding one entry per CDR3 protein. This table has some 68,000 distinct CDR3 sequences, approximately 22% appearing once. Remarks on this clonotype: Antigen unknown.

The clonotype comes from a human donor in good health (CMV status not recorded). Some clones in this sample may be carry-over from other donors' samples. J is TRBJ2-5 and V is TRBV4-3, with TRBD2 identical over 15 bases. Sample: PBMCs, sequenced either directly or after in vitro stimulation (not recorded which). This CDR3 reads CASSPGGTSGRRYQETQYF. The CDR3 nucleotides are TGCGCCAGCAGCCCTGGGGGGACTAGCGGGAGGCGGTACCAAGAGACCCAGTACTTC.